The T cell receptor beta chain described here comes from a study of blood T cell repertoires in COVID-19. The germline CDR1 and CDR2 sequences are KGHDR and SFDVKD. V lost 0 bases to trimming and J lost 4 bases, with 11 bases between them. This CDR3 spans 16 amino acids. The assay was immunoSEQ multiplex PCR, and TCRdb's table has in-frame clones only and misses some. This sample has fewer than 300,000 clones; approximately 85% occur once, and the top ten carry about 4.1%. The sequence derives from a woman in her thirties who had recovered from COVID-19. The sequenced sample was PBMCs or T cells enriched from blood (not recorded which). The chain couples TRBV24-1 to TRBJ2-2, with D maybe TRBD2 (7 bases). The CDR3 reads CATSDLTGRGTGELFF. Here the CDR3 DNA reads TGTGCCACCAGTGATTTGACAGGGAGGGGCACCGGGGAGCTGTTTTTT.